The rows below give T cell receptor beta chains drawn from one sample of a study of T cells in Graves' hyperthyroidism and ophthalmopathy. TCRdb passed the multiplex PCR reads through MiXCR, listing each CDR3 protein once. Of some 570,000 distinct CDR3 sequences in the sample, roughly a sixth were seen once. Sequenced: blood. The receptors derive from a woman aged 18-30 years with Graves' ophthalmopathy. CDR3s include the opening cysteine and the closing phenylalanine or tryptophan. Fields, in order: D gene, J gene, clone size, CDR3 length, V gene, CDR3 DNA, CDR3 protein. D genes are given only for firm matches. Clone size, where shown, is once, few, many, or a class for clones that have expanded.

-,TRBJ1-5,few,16,TRBV20-1,TGCAGTGCAAACAGACAGGCACAAAATAGCAATCAGCCCCAGCATTTT,CSANRQAQNSNQPQHF
TRBD2,TRBJ2-7,many,15,TRBV7-2,TGTGCCAGCAGCGTAGGGACTAGCGGTTACTACGAGCAGTACTTC,CASSVGTSGYYEQYF
-,TRBJ1-2,-,13,TRBV5-4,TGTGCCAGCAGCCCAGGGCCCTCAACGGGCTACACCTTC,CASSPGPSTGYTF
-,TRBJ2-3,-,16,TRBV30,TGTGCCTGGAGCCCCCGGTGGAGAGGGAGCACAGATACGCAGTATTTT,CAWSPRWRGSTDTQYF
-,TRBJ2-1,-,14,TRBV10-3,TGTGCCATCAGTGAGTGGGTAGCGATAAATGAGCAGTTCTTC,CAISEWVAINEQFF
-,TRBJ2-3,-,14,TRBV9,TGTGCCAGCAGCGTAGAACTCCGCACAGATACGCAGTATTTT,CASSVELRTDTQYF
-,TRBJ2-3,many,13,TRBV28,TGTGCCAGCAGTTTAACGTTTGCAGATACGCAGTATTTT,CASSLTFADTQYF
TRBD2,TRBJ2-7,many,17,TRBV28,TGTGCCAGCAGTGACCCGGGACTAGCGGGAGGGCCTTACGAGCAGTACTTC,CASSDPGLAGGPYEQYF
-,TRBJ2-3,many,17,TRBV18,TGTGCCAGCTCACCACCAATCGAAGGCAGTAGCACAGATACGCAGTATTTT,CASSPPIEGSSTDTQYF
-,TRBJ2-7,few,14,TRBV4-2,TGTGCCAGCAGCCAGGAACTAGGAGCCTACGAGCAGTACTTC,CASSQELGAYEQYF
TRBD1,TRBJ2-7,-,14,TRBV19,TGTGCCAGTAGTATGAAACAGTCAGGGGGCGAGCAGTACTTC,CASSMKQSGGEQYF
-,TRBJ2-1,many,13,TRBV30,TGTGCCTGGAGTCCGACTAGTAACAATGAGCAGTTCTTC,CAWSPTSNNEQFF
-,TRBJ1-1,-,14,TRBV2,TGTGCCAGCATTCCAGGAAGGGGAGCCTATGAAGCTTTCTTT,CASIPGRGAYEAFF
-,TRBJ2-1,many,12,TRBV24-1,TGTGCCACCAGTGATGGGAGTAATGAGCAGTTCTTC,CATSDGSNEQFF
-,TRBJ2-6,-,19,TRBV7-2,TGTGCCAGCAGCTTAGGGACAGCTCATATCCCCTCTGGGGCCAACGTCCTGACTTTC,CASSLGTAHIPSGANVLTF
-,TRBJ2-1,many,13,TRBV7-9,TGTGCCAGCAGCTCCGACAGAGACAATGAGCAGTTCTTC,CASSSDRDNEQFF
-,TRBJ2-1,many,13,TRBV5-1,TGCGCCAGCAGCTTGGCCGGGGTGGATGAGCAGTTCTTC,CASSLAGVDEQFF
-,TRBJ2-5,many,13,TRBV20-1,TGCAGTGCTAGGGGGATTACCTTGGAGACCCAGTACTTC,CSARGITLETQYF
-,TRBJ2-7,many,15,TRBV6-1,TGTGCCAGCAGTGACCACGGAAGATCCTCCTACGAGCAGTACTTC,CASSDHGRSSYEQYF
TRBD1,TRBJ1-1,-,16,TRBV28,TGTGCCAGCAGCAGTCCCGGACAGGGAGGACCTTCTGAAGCTTTCTTT,CASSSPGQGGPSEAFF
TRBD1,TRBJ1-1,many,16,TRBV18,TGTGCCAGCTCACCTAAGAGGGACAGGGGGCTGTCTGAAGCTTTCTTT,CASSPKRDRGLSEAFF
-,TRBJ1-2,many,11,TRBV2,TGTGCCAGCAGTGAGGGGAATGGCTACACCTTC,CASSEGNGYTF
-,TRBJ2-1,-,12,TRBV6-2/TRBV6-3,TGTGCCAGCTCCGTTGTCTACAATGAGCAGTTCTTC,CASSVVYNEQFF
-,TRBJ1-1,-,13,TRBV25-1,TGTGCCAGCAGTGAATCGGGTCGGTCTGAAGCTTTCTTT,CASSESGRSEAFF
TRBD2,TRBJ2-7,few,12,TRBV7-2,TGTGCCAGCTCCGGACTAGCTTACGAGCAGTACTTC,CASSGLAYEQYF
-,TRBJ1-6,many,16,TRBV2,TGTGCCAGCAGTGAGGGTGGAGGGTCCTATAATTCACCCCTCCACTTT,CASSEGGGSYNSPLHF
-,TRBJ2-3,few,12,TRBV6-1,TGTGCCAGTGGGGGAATTGCAGATACGCAGTATTTT,CASGGIADTQYF
TRBD2,TRBJ2-1,-,17,TRBV7-6,TGTGCCAGCAGCTTAGATCTAGCGGATTGGACCTACAATGAGCAGTTCTTC,CASSLDLADWTYNEQFF
-,TRBJ2-3,-,15,TRBV6-2/TRBV6-3,TGTGCCAGCAACCCCGTCGTCACGGGCACAGATACGCAGTATTTT,CASNPVVTGTDTQYF
TRBD2,TRBJ2-7,many,16,TRBV28,TGTGCCAGCAGCCGTGCTGGGACTAGCGGGATCTACGAGCAGTACTTC,CASSRAGTSGIYEQYF